The 14 T cell receptor beta chains below come from one sample, sequenced in a study of blood T cell repertoires in COVID-19. Libraries were prepared by immunoSEQ multiplex PCR; TCRdb keeps only in-frame clonotypes and omits some of them. The data show 130,000 or so clones, around three quarters seen once. The source material was peripheral blood. The receptors were sampled from a woman aged 70-85 years with acute or convalescent COVID-19.

The gene calls are TRBV7-2 and TRBJ1-6; TRBD1 matches at 9 bases. Germline V gives CDR1 SGHTA, CDR2 FQGNSA. V trimming: 5 bases; J trimming: 6 bases; junction bases outside the gene matches: 8. The CDR3 consists of 16 residues. The CDR3 loop reads CASSPGQGLINSPLHF. The CDR3 region has the DNA TGTGCCAGCAGCCCGGGACAGGGACTCATTAATTCACCCCTCCACTTT.

This chain connects TRBV2 to TRBJ2-7; 7 bases are shared with TRBD1. The CDR3 totals 16 residues. V dropped 5 bases and J dropped 7; count of bases not matched to a gene: 17. CDR1 and CDR2 (germline): SNHLY, FYNNEI. In DNA, the CDR3 is TGTGCCAGCAGTATAGCACCCGGACAGGCCGTAGGGGAGCAGTACTTC. This encodes CASSIAPGQAVGEQYF.

Only a few counts were recorded for this clone. The chain employs TRBV3-1 (or the pseudogene TRBV3-2) and TRBJ1-2, with 8 nucleotides matching TRBD1. V was pared by 6 bases and J by 6 bases, with 6 bases of the junction left unmatched. This CDR3 has 13 residues. Germline CDR1 reads LGHDT; CDR2 reads YNNKEL (reference sequence). In DNA, the CDR3 is TGTGCCAGCAGGACCGGGACAGGAAATGGCTACACCTTC. Its protein product is CASRTGTGNGYTF.

The chain's CDR3 is CASSPGTRYGYTF. CDR3 in DNA: TGTGCCAGCAGCCCAGGGACACGCTATGGCTACACCTTC. J is TRBJ1-2 and V is TRBV14; weak D call: TRBD1 (6 bases). This CDR3 contains 13 residues. CDR1 and CDR2 from the germline V gene are SGHDN and FVKESK. Trimming left V 4 bases short and J 4 bases short, with 10 bases between. The whole variable domain, filled in from reference TRBV14 and TRBJ1-2, reads EAGVTQFPSHSVIEKGQTVTLRCDPISGHDNLYWYRRVMGKEIKFLLHFVKESKQDESGMPNNRFLAERTGGTYSTLKVQPAELEDSGVYFCASSPGTRYGYTFGSGTRLTVV.

The sample holds one count of this clone. The chain joins TRBV2 to TRBJ2-2, with TRBD1 matching 9 bases. The CDR3 consists of 14 residues. Germline CDR1 reads SNHLY; CDR2 reads FYNNEI. After removal of 5 bases from V and 7 bases from J, the junction contained 5 bases not matched to a gene. The CDR3 DNA is TGTGCCAGCAGTTTACAGGGGGCGGACGGGGAGCTGTTTTTT. Protein sequence: CASSLQGADGELFF. Based on the CDR3 plus reference TRBV2 and TRBJ2-2, the full variable domain is EPEVTQTPSHQVTQMGQEVILRCVPISNHLYFYWYRQILGQKVEFLVSFYNNEISEKSEIFDDQFSVERPDGSNFTLKIRSTKLEDSAMYFCASSLQGADGELFFGEGSRLTVL.

The J gene is TRBJ1-4, the V gene TRBV28; no firm D call. The CDR3 has 15 amino acids. From germline, CDR1 is MDHEN and CDR2 SYDVKM. V was cut by 4 bases and J by 3 bases, with 12 bases left in between. The CDR3 bases are TGTGCCAGCAGTTCCCTTACCAGGCCTAATGAAAAACTGTTTTTT. Encoded protein: CASSSLTRPNEKLFF.

The J gene is TRBJ1-4, the V gene TRBV6-6; perhaps TRBD1 as D (5 bases). Trimming removed 5 bases at V and 7 bases at J, with 23 bases between. CDR3 length equals 17 residues. Germline V gene data show CDR1 as MNHNY and CDR2 as SVGAGI (reference sequence). CDR3 region: CASSRTPPGQRGEKLFF. CDR3 in DNA: TGTGCCAGCAGTCGAACGCCCCCAGGACAAAGGGGTGAAAAACTGTTTTTT.

This CDR3 is CASSDRGGLDTQYF. In DNA form, the CDR3 reads TGTGCCAGCAGCGACCGGGGGGGCCTAGATACGCAGTATTTT. The genes are TRBV9 and TRBJ2-3, with TRBD2 matching over 8 bases. Trimming removed 3 bases from V and 5 bases from J; junction bases left unmatched: 5. Per the germline V gene, CDR1 is SGDLS and CDR2 is YYNGEE. The CDR3 extends over 14 amino acids.

This clone was counted only a few times. V and J are TRBV5-5 and TRBJ1-6; D unresolved. Germline CDR1 reads SGHKS; CDR2 reads YYEKEE (reference sequence). This CDR3 is 13 amino acids long. Trimming pared 2 bases from V and 5 bases from J, leaving 5 bases between. The CDR3 loop reads CASSFLDNSPLHF. In DNA, the CDR3 is TGTGCCAGCAGCTTCTTAGATAATTCACCCCTCCACTTT.

This rearrangement joins TRBV6-5 to TRBJ2-3; D is unclear. The ends were cut back, 0 bases at V and 4 bases at J, with 8 bases in the middle. This CDR3 has 14 amino acids. Germline lookup yields CDR1 MNHEY and CDR2 SVGAGI. DNA of the CDR3: TGTGCCAGCAGTTACTCGGGTAGCCCAGATACGCAGTATTTT. This gives the protein CASSYSGSPDTQYF.

The J gene is TRBJ2-3, the V gene TRBV10-3; 10 bases map to TRBD2. The CDR3 runs 16 residues. The germline V gene encodes CDR1 ENHRY and CDR2 SYGVKD. The V segment lost 4 bases and the J segment 5 bases; nucleotides outside the gene matches: 9. CDR3 nucleotide sequence: TGTGCCATCAGTGGATCTAGCGGGAGCGGAGTAGATACGCAGTATTTT. It encodes CAISGSSGSGVDTQYF.

The chain links TRBV15 to TRBJ2-3, with TRBD2 matching over 15 bases. This CDR3 spans 19 amino acids. The trim removed 7 bases at V and 2 bases at J, leaving 13 bases unmatched. Germline-derived CDR1 and CDR2 are LNHNV and YYDKDF (reference sequence). CDR3 protein: CATIPGSGLAGGVTDTQYF. The CDR3 region has the DNA TGTGCCACCATCCCGGGTTCCGGACTAGCGGGGGGGGTCACAGATACGCAGTATTTT.

This clone was detected once. V usage is TRBV11-2 and J usage is TRBJ2-3; the match to TRBD2 covers 10 bases. Germline trimming cut 1 base from V and 0 bases from J; bases unmatched to any gene: 7. CDR1 is SGHAT, CDR2 FQNNGV, per germline. CDR3 length: 18 residues. CDR3 amino acids: CASSLASGGVSSTDTQYF. In DNA, the CDR3 is TGTGCCAGCAGCTTAGCTAGCGGGGGAGTCTCTAGCACAGATACGCAGTATTTT.

V and J are TRBV1 and TRBJ2-3; the table's TRBD2 call for D was not verified on the DNA. TRBV1 is deemed a pseudogene. The CDR3 totals 18 residues. This CDR3 reads CTSSQVKTSGGATDTQYF. CDR3 nucleotide sequence: TGCACCAGCAGCCAAGTTAAGACTAGCGGGGGGGCAACAGATACGCAGTATTTT.